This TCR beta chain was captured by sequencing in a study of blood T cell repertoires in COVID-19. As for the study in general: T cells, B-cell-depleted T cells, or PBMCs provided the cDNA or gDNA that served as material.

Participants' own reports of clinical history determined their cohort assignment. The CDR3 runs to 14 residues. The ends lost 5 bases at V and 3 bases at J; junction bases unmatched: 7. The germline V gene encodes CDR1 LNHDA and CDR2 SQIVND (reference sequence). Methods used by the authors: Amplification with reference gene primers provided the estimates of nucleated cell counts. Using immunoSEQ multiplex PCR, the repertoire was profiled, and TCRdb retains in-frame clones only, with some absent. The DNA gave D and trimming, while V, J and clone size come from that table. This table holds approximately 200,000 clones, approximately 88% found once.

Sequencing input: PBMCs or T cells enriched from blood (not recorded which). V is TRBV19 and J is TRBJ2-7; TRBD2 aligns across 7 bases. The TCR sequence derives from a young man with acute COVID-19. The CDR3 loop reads CASSGRAGNYEQYF. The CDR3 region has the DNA TGTGCCAGTAGTGGGCGAGCGGGGAACTACGAGCAGTACTTC.